This TCR beta chain was identified during a study of shared clonotypes between healthy human individuals. Whole-study results and caveats: Exclusively blood specimens were collected; tissue repertoires likely differ. About 5.2% was the fraction of naive CD4 clonotypes found shared across a few donors.

To note about this clone: The antigen is unknown.

TCRdb's table, derived via immunoSEQ multiplex PCR, lists solely in-frame clones and lacks some. Altogether about 2.4 million clones are present, more than 90% being singletons, with the ten largest covering around 0.15%. The sequence was obtained from a man aged 18 to 29 in good health. The sample comprised naive CD4+ T cells sorted from blood. Subset defined: CD45RA+ positively selected.

CDR3 in amino acids: CASSSQAGGLGNEQFF. CDR3 in DNA: TGTGCCAGCAGCTCCCAGGCGGGGGGGCTGGGCAATGAGCAGTTCTTC. The chain uses TRBV7-3 and TRBJ2-1; 9 bases align to TRBD2. The length of the CDR3 is 16 residues. In germline, CDR1 is SGHTA, CDR2 FQGTGA. After removal of 4 bases from V and 6 bases from J, the junction contained 10 bases not matched to a gene.